The 25 T cell receptor beta chains presented below share a single source sample, sequenced in a study of control samples from healthy donors and cancer patients. TCRdb's copy holds only in-frame clones and misses some; the assay was immunoSEQ multiplex PCR. The sample gives about 140,000 clones, around 94% of which show up once; around 13% is in the top ten. The source material was blood. The source of these receptors is a man aged 35 to 55 in good health.

J is TRBJ2-1 and V is TRBV19, with 14 positions matching TRBD2. The germline CDR1 and CDR2 sequences are LNHDA and SQIVND (reference sequence). The CDR3 consists of 15 residues. The J segment lost 8 bases and the V segment lost 5 bases, leaving 5 bases of the junction unmatched. CDR3 sequence: CASSPPGLAGDEQFF. The CDR3, as DNA: TGTGCCAGTAGTCCCCCGGGACTAGCGGGAGATGAGCAGTTCTTC. The full variable domain, with the rest looked up from reference TRBV19 and TRBJ2-1, is DGGITQSPKYLFRKEGQNVTLSCEQNLNHDAMYWYRQDPGQGLRLIYYSQIVNDFQKGDIAEGYSVSREKKESFPLTVTSAQKNPTAFYLCASSPPGLAGDEQFFGPGTRLTVL.

The rearrangement joins TRBV7-9 to TRBJ2-2; D is uncertain. Germline V lookup: CDR1 SEHNR, CDR2 FQNEAQ (reference sequence). Trimming removed 5 bases at V and 6 bases at J, with 7 bases between. The CDR3 runs 12 residues. CDR3 loop: CASSHTAGELFF. In DNA form, the CDR3 reads TGTGCCAGCAGCCATACGGCCGGGGAGCTGTTTTTT.

V usage is TRBV5-1 and J usage is TRBJ1-1; possible D gene TRBD1, 5 bases. This CDR3 spans 17 amino acids. Germline CDR1 and CDR2: SGHRS and YFSETQ. V gave up 0 bases and J gave up 0 bases, with 15 bases separating them. This CDR3 reads CASSLVPGGQMNTEAFF. The DNA for the CDR3 is TGCGCCAGCAGCTTGGTACCTGGAGGACAAATGAACACTGAAGCTTTCTTT.

This chain uses TRBV5-6 with TRBJ1-4; 7 nucleotides match TRBD1. V shed 5 bases and J 4 bases; nucleotides not matched to a gene: 5. The CDR3 has 14 amino acids. In germline, CDR1 is SGHDT, CDR2 YYEEEE. CDR3 nucleotide sequence: TGTGCCAGCAGATCCAGGGGGGATAATGAAAAACTGTTTTTT. This sequence encodes CASRSRGDNEKLFF.

The chain is built from TRBV5-1 and TRBJ2-3, with D tentatively TRBD2 (6 bases). This CDR3 has 16 residues. The germline V and J ends were trimmed by 0 bases and 3 bases, with 14 bases remaining between them. CDR1 SGHRS and CDR2 YFSETQ come from the germline V gene. This CDR3 is CASSLAETSRTDTQYF. The CDR3 region has the DNA TGCGCCAGCAGCTTGGCCGAGACTAGTAGGACAGATACGCAGTATTTT. Complete variable domain (other parts from reference TRBV5-1 and TRBJ2-3): KAGVTQTPRYLIKTRGQQVTLSCSPISGHRSVSWYQQTPGQGLQFLFEYFSETQRNKGNFPGRFSGRQFSNSRSEMNVSTLELGDSALYLCASSLAETSRTDTQYFGPGTRLTVL.

The V and J genes are TRBV6-4 and TRBJ1-2; 8 nucleotides align to TRBD1. V lost 4 bases, J lost 2 bases, and 9 bases stayed unmatched. Germline V CDR1 and CDR2: MRHNA, SNTAGT. The CDR3 has 16 amino acids. CDR3 DNA sequence: TGTGCCAGCAGTGTTCGGGCTCGACAGGGGAACTATGGCTACACCTTC. It translates to CASSVRARQGNYGYTF.

Here the CDR3 DNA reads TGTGCCAGCAGTGATGACAGGCCAAGCTTCACAGATACGCAGTATTTT. Protein product: CASSDDRPSFTDTQYF. This chain joins TRBV5-4 and TRBJ2-3, with D maybe TRBD1 (6 bases). This CDR3 comprises 16 residues. The germline CDR1 and CDR2 sequences are SGHNT and YYREEE (reference sequence). Trimming took off 5 bases at V and 2 bases at J, with 18 bases between the two ends. The full variable domain, rest sourced from reference TRBV5-4 and TRBJ2-3, is ETGVTQSPTHLIKTRGQQVTLRCSSQSGHNTVSWYQQALGQGPQFIFQYYREEENGRGNFPPRFSGLQFPNYSSELNVNALELDDSALYLCASSDDRPSFTDTQYFGPGTRLTVL.

V gene TRBV4-3 combines with J gene TRBJ2-3; 8 bases align to TRBD1. V dropped 0 bases and J dropped 1; count of bases not matched to a gene: 6. The CDR3 runs 17 residues. Germline loops: CDR1 LGHNA, CDR2 YSLEER. CDR3 loop: CASSQDAQGAGTDTQYF. In DNA form, the CDR3 reads TGCGCCAGCAGCCAAGATGCTCAGGGGGCGGGCACAGATACGCAGTATTTT.

This clone came up once. V is TRBV2 and J is TRBJ2-6; D remains unclear. Trimming took 5 bases from V and 9 from J, leaving 11 bases between them. The CDR3 is 13 residues long. CDR1 and CDR2 from the germline V gene are SNHLY and FYNNEI. The CDR3 spells CASSTLSGNVLTF. The CDR3 DNA sequence: TGTGCCAGCAGTACTCTGTCGGGCAACGTCCTGACTTTC.

This clone has only one observation. The V gene is TRBV9, the J gene TRBJ1-4, with unresolved D. The CDR3 consists of 13 residues. V gave up 0 bases and J gave up 7 bases, with 7 bases separating them. The germline V gene has CDR1 SGDLS and CDR2 YYNGEE. In nucleotides, the CDR3 is TGTGCCAGCAGCGTAGGAAGCAGTGAAAAACTGTTTTTT. Encoded protein: CASSVGSSEKLFF.

CDR3 amino acids: CASSSSSGAYEQYF. The DNA of the CDR3 is TGTGCCAGCAGCTCCTCTAGCGGTGCCTACGAGCAGTACTTC. J is TRBJ2-7 and V is TRBV13; 7 bases are shared with TRBD2. The V gene end was trimmed by 4 bases and the J gene end by 2 bases; junction bases not matched to a gene: 5. CDR1 and CDR2 (germline): PRHDT, FYEKMQ (reference sequence). This CDR3 contains 14 residues.

The gene calls are TRBV20-1 and TRBJ1-2; D is unresolved. The germline gives CDR1 DFQATT, CDR2 SNEGSKA (reference sequence). V was clipped by 6 bases and J by 8 bases, with 13 bases between them. The length of the CDR3 is 11 residues. Here the CDR3 reads CSARPNGGYTF. In DNA form, the CDR3 reads TGCAGTGCCCGACCCAACGGGGGCTACACCTTC.

The V gene is TRBV12-3 or TRBV12-4, the J gene TRBJ2-3; the D gene is possibly TRBD1 (6 bases). V lost 6 bases to trimming and J lost 3 bases, with 10 bases between them. The CDR3 spans 13 residues. CDR3 amino acids: CASSSRGTDTQYF. The CDR3 nucleotides read TGTGCCAGCAGCTCAAGGGGGACAGATACGCAGTATTTT.

In this sample, this clone turned up once. The chain couples TRBV6-5 to TRBJ1-4; D uncertain. CDR1 is MNHEY and CDR2 is SVGAGI in the germline V gene. The CDR3 is 11 amino acids. Trimming pared 6 bases from V and 10 bases from J, leaving 9 bases between. The CDR3 here is CASRSLGKLFF. DNA for the CDR3: TGTGCCAGCAGGTCCCTAGGAAAACTGTTTTTT.

The chain recombines TRBV9 with TRBJ1-5; 8 nucleotides match TRBD1. The CDR3 contains 16 residues. The germline V gene has CDR1 SGDLS and CDR2 YYNGEE. J was trimmed by 3 bases and V by 4 bases; bases with no gene match: 9. This chain's CDR3 is CASSSGTGGFNQPQHF. The CDR3 DNA reads as TGTGCCAGCAGCTCCGGGACAGGCGGCTTCAATCAGCCCCAGCATTTT.

The V call is TRBV5-4, the J call TRBJ1-2; 8 bases map to TRBD1. Trimming cost V 4 bases and J 3 bases; bases outside gene matches: 5. The CDR3 loop spans 14 amino acids. Germline-derived CDR1 and CDR2 are SGHNT and YYREEE (reference sequence). As DNA, the CDR3 is TGTGCCAGCAGCCCACGGACAGGGTACTATGGCTACACCTTC. As protein: CASSPRTGYYGYTF. Supplemented by reference TRBV5-4 and TRBJ1-2, the full variable domain reads ETGVTQSPTHLIKTRGQQVTLRCSSQSGHNTVSWYQQALGQGPQFIFQYYREEENGRGNFPPRFSGLQFPNYSSELNVNALELDDSALYLCASSPRTGYYGYTFGSGTRLTVV.

The V and J genes are TRBV29-1 and TRBJ2-7; no clear D gene. The V gene lost 2 bases and the J gene lost 2 bases, with 7 bases spanning the gap. The CDR3 consists of 12 residues. The germline CDR1 and CDR2 sequences are SQVTM and ANQGSEA. DNA for the CDR3: TGCAGCGTTGAAACGGGTCCCTACGAGCAGTACTTC. It is translated as CSVETGPYEQYF.

V is TRBV6-2 or TRBV6-3 and J is TRBJ2-1; TRBD2 agrees at 8 bases. The V gene's germline CDR1 is MNHEY and CDR2 SVGEGT. The junction had 5 bases not matched to a gene; V was cut back by 5 bases and J by 14 bases. The CDR3 extends over 11 amino acids. CDR3 loop: CASSNGGAEFF. For the CDR3, the DNA is TGTGCCAGCAGTAACGGGGGGGCCGAGTTCTTC.

The rearrangement joins TRBV6-1 to TRBJ1-1; unclear D gene. The V gene's germline CDR1 is MNHNS and CDR2 SASEGT. This CDR3 has 15 residues. The ends were cut back, 2 bases at V and 0 bases at J, with 10 bases in the middle. The CDR3 here is CASSERGPMNTEAFF. In DNA, the CDR3 is TGTGCCAGCAGTGAAAGAGGACCTATGAACACTGAAGCTTTCTTT.

The chain carries TRBV25-1 and TRBJ2-2, with D unclear. The germline CDR1 and CDR2 sequences are MGHDK and SYGVNS. This CDR3 has 13 residues. V shed 3 bases and J shed 4 bases, with 6 bases lying between them. CDR3 sequence: CASSELSTGELFF. CDR3 nucleotide sequence: TGTGCCAGCAGTGAGCTGAGCACCGGGGAGCTGTTTTTT.

Concerning this clone itself: One junction end does not reproduce the germline sequence, and a read error may be involved. V and J are TRBV6-1 and TRBJ1-3, with D uncertain. This CDR3 has 12 amino acids. From germline, CDR1 is MNHNS and CDR2 SASEGT. CDR3 DNA: TGTGCCAGCGGTGACTCTGGAAACACCATATATTTT. Encoded protein: CASGDSGNTIYF.

The V call is TRBV9, the J call TRBJ1-2; no reliable D call. The V gene's germline CDR1 is SGDLS and CDR2 YYNGEE. V was cut by 0 bases and J by 2 bases, with 8 bases left in between. This CDR3 region has 14 residues. CDR3 in DNA: TGTGCCAGCAGCGTAGAAGGGAGAAACTATGGCTACACCTTC. Translation gives CASSVEGRNYGYTF.

The chain uses TRBV11-2 and TRBJ1-1; the D is unclear. The length of the CDR3 is 14 residues. V lost 2 bases and J lost 7, with 14 bases in between. CDR1 and CDR2 from the germline V gene are SGHAT and FQNNGV. CDR3 sequence: CASSLMGMRGEAFF. The CDR3 coding sequence is TGTGCCAGCAGCTTAATGGGGATGCGGGGTGAAGCTTTCTTT.

The chain is built from TRBV2 and TRBJ2-7; TRBD2 might be the D (5 bases). This CDR3 is 12 amino acids long. Trimming took off 6 bases at V and 8 bases at J, with 14 bases between the two ends. CDR1 SNHLY and CDR2 FYNNEI come from the germline V gene. The chain's CDR3 is CASREEPLKQYF. CDR3 DNA: TGTGCCAGCAGGGAGGAACCCCTCAAGCAGTACTTC.

The chain joins TRBV28 to TRBJ1-5; 9 positions match TRBD1. Germline V gene data show CDR1 as MDHEN and CDR2 as SYDVKM. After removal of 2 bases from V and 1 base from J, the junction contained 9 bases not matched to a gene. The CDR3 has 18 residues. CDR3 nucleotide sequence: TGTGCCAGCAGTTTAATTATAGGACAGGGGTGGAGCAATCAGCCCCAGCATTTT. Residues: CASSLIIGQGWSNQPQHF.